The 30 T cell receptor beta chains below were found in one sample sequenced in a study of glioma-infiltrating T cells after dendritic cell vaccination. Assay: immunoSEQ multiplex PCR; the TCRdb copy retains only in-frame clones and omits some. Of 90,000 or so clones in the sample, roughly four fifths were seen once. Indicated time point: after dendritic cell vaccination, including at tumor progression/relapse. The source material was blood, sampled after dendritic cell vaccination. Source of these receptors: a human donor with glioblastoma.

The sample holds a few counts of this clone. J is TRBJ2-1 and V is TRBV10-3; 8 bases are shared with TRBD1. With 6 bases clipped from V and 7 bases from J, the junction kept 8 bases outside the gene matches. This CDR3 region has 14 residues. Germline lookup yields CDR1 ENHRY and CDR2 SYGVKD. The CDR3 DNA reads as TGTGCCATCAGCGGTCAGGGGGCACGTAATGAGCAGTTCTTC. Translated: CAISGQGARNEQFF.

The rearrangement uses TRBV5-4 and TRBJ2-1; 7 positions agree with TRBD2. The CDR3 spans 15 residues. Germline CDR1 reads SGHNT; CDR2 reads YYREEE (reference sequence). V lost 0 bases and J lost 8; bases outside the gene matches: 8. The CDR3 reads CASSLVGGSSDEQFF. Written as DNA, the CDR3 is TGTGCCAGCAGCTTGGTGGGCGGGAGTAGTGATGAGCAGTTCTTC.

The chain has TRBV27 and TRBJ1-1; D is possibly TRBD1 (6 bases). V gave up 2 bases and J gave up 4 bases, with 14 bases separating them. Germline V gene sequence: CDR1 MNHEY, CDR2 SMNVEV (reference sequence). The CDR3 covers 15 residues. The CDR3 sequence: CASSLKGRGATEAFF. The DNA of the CDR3 is TGTGCCAGCAGTTTAAAGGGCCGGGGGGCCACTGAAGCTTTCTTT.

The J gene is TRBJ2-1, the V gene TRBV5-6; possible D gene TRBD1, 5 bases. The CDR3 has 16 residues. V was pared by 0 bases and J by 6 bases, with 16 bases between. Looked up from germline, CDR1 is SGHDT and CDR2 is YYEEEE. This CDR3 reads CASSLGVLGAGNEQFF. DNA for the CDR3: TGTGCCAGCAGCTTGGGGGTGTTAGGGGCCGGCAATGAGCAGTTCTTC.

The rearrangement joins TRBV27 to TRBJ1-4, with 8 nucleotides matching TRBD1. With 2 bases clipped from V and 8 bases from J, the junction kept 4 bases outside the gene matches. The CDR3 has 14 amino acids. Germline-derived CDR1 and CDR2 are MNHEY and SMNVEV (reference sequence). DNA for the CDR3: TGTGCCAGCAGTTTACAGGGGGCAAGGGAAAAACTGTTTTTT. As protein: CASSLQGAREKLFF.

This sequence joins TRBV5-1 and TRBJ1-2, with TRBD1 identical over 9 bases. V lost 4 bases and J lost 3; bases outside the gene matches: 10. The CDR3 contains 16 residues. CDR1 and CDR2 (germline): SGHRS, YFSETQ. The CDR3 loop is CASSIDTGGPHYGYTF. The CDR3 bases are TGCGCCAGCAGCATAGACACAGGGGGCCCTCACTATGGCTACACCTTC.

This rearrangement joins TRBV5-4 to TRBJ1-3; TRBD1 might be the D (6 bases). Germline CDR1 and CDR2: SGHNT and YYREEE (reference sequence). V shed 1 base and J shed 3 bases, with 8 bases lying between them. The CDR3 extends over 14 amino acids. CDR3 in DNA: TGTGCCAGCAGCTTGATAGGGGGTGGAAACACCATATATTTT. Encoded protein: CASSLIGGGNTIYF. The variable domain in full, with the rest retrieved from reference TRBV5-4 and TRBJ1-3, is ETGVTQSPTHLIKTRGQQVTLRCSSQSGHNTVSWYQQALGQGPQFIFQYYREEENGRGNFPPRFSGLQFPNYSSELNVNALELDDSALYLCASSLIGGGNTIYFGEGSWLTVV.

This clone was observed a handful of times. This chain connects TRBV9 to TRBJ1-5; D might be TRBD1 (5 bases). Per the germline V gene, CDR1 is SGDLS and CDR2 is YYNGEE. This CDR3 region has 14 residues. The germline V and J ends were trimmed by 0 bases and 1 base, with 5 bases remaining between them. CDR3 DNA: TGTGCCAGCAGCGTAGAGGGGAGCAATCAGCCCCAGCATTTT. Translated: CASSVEGSNQPQHF. The full variable domain, completed using reference TRBV9 and TRBJ1-5, is DSGVTQTPKHLITATGQRVTLRCSPRSGDLSVYWYQQSLDQGLQFLIQYYNGEERAKGNILERFSAQQFPDLHSELNLSSLELGDSALYFCASSVEGSNQPQHFGDGTRLSIL.

J is TRBJ1-2 and V is TRBV5-1; a weak D match, TRBD1 (5 bases). Germline V gives CDR1 SGHRS, CDR2 YFSETQ. V gave up 0 bases and J gave up 4 bases, with 16 bases separating them. The CDR3 runs to 16 residues. The CDR3 sequence: CASSLDGPRGGYGYTF. The CDR3 region has the DNA TGCGCCAGCAGCTTGGACGGGCCCCGGGGGGGCTATGGCTACACCTTC.

The genes are TRBV29-1 and TRBJ1-5; 9 bases map to TRBD1. Germline V gives CDR1 SQVTM, CDR2 ANQGSEA. The CDR3 is 12 amino acids. V lost 7 bases, J lost 7 bases, and 5 bases stayed unmatched. CDR3 sequence: CSAQDRGQPQHF. The CDR3 coding sequence is TGCAGCGCTCAGGACAGGGGACAGCCCCAGCATTTT.

The chain couples TRBV7-2 to TRBJ2-7; unclear D gene. The V gene's germline CDR1 is SGHTA and CDR2 FQGNSA. The CDR3 totals 19 residues. The ends were cut back, 0 bases at V and 0 bases at J, with 21 bases in the middle. CDR3 bases: TGTGCCAGCAGCTTAGCCCCATGGGTTGGCGGCCGCTTCTCCTACGAGCAGTACTTC. It yields the protein CASSLAPWVGGRFSYEQYF.

V usage is TRBV5-1 and J usage is TRBJ2-7; 8 bases align to TRBD1. J lost 5 bases, V lost 0 bases, and 7 bases had no gene match. This CDR3 spans 15 amino acids. Germline lookup yields CDR1 SGHRS and CDR2 YFSETQ. CDR3 sequence reads: CASSLGQGRFDEQYF. The DNA of the CDR3 is TGCGCCAGCAGCTTGGGACAGGGGAGGTTCGACGAGCAGTACTTC.

The gene calls are TRBV6-1 and TRBJ2-7; 7 bases match TRBD1. J gave up 0 bases and V 6 bases, and 8 bases lay outside the gene matches. This CDR3 is built from 15 residues. CDR1 and CDR2 (germline): MNHNS, SASEGT. Here the CDR3 DNA reads TGTGCCAGCAGGCCGGGTGGGACAGTCTCCTACGAGCAGTACGTC. It is translated as CASRPGGTVSYEQYV.

The V gene is TRBV19, the J gene TRBJ1-1; D unclear. This CDR3 has 15 residues. Trimming stripped 3 bases from V and 1 base from J, with 12 bases between. Germline V gene sequence: CDR1 LNHDA, CDR2 SQIVND (reference sequence). CDR3 region: CASSMVRAKNTEAFF. The CDR3 DNA reads TGTGCCAGTAGTATGGTAAGAGCAAAGAACACTGAAGCTTTCTTT.

The chain links TRBV5-4 to TRBJ1-1, with a weak D call TRBD1 (6 bases). The CDR3 has 15 amino acids. Trimming stripped 3 bases from V and 0 bases from J, with 12 bases between. CDR1 is SGHNT and CDR2 is YYREEE in the germline V gene (reference sequence). The CDR3 nucleotides are TGTGCCAGCAGCTCCGCCGGGACATTGAACACTGAAGCTTTCTTT. Protein sequence: CASSSAGTLNTEAFF.

The gene calls are TRBV19 and TRBJ2-7; tentative D call: TRBD2 (6 bases). V lost 6 bases and J 4 bases, leaving 16 bases between the germline ends. The CDR3 is 14 residues long. In germline, CDR1 is LNHDA, CDR2 SQIVND (reference sequence). The CDR3 loop is CASSPGGGKYEQYF. CDR3 bases: TGTGCCAGTAGCCCCGGGGGAGGAAAATACGAGCAGTACTTC.

The chain combines TRBV4-2 with TRBJ2-1; 10 nucleotides align to TRBD2. V was clipped by 0 bases and J by 6 bases; unmatched bases: 2. Germline lookup yields CDR1 LGHNA and CDR2 YNFKEQ. The length of the CDR3 is 15 residues. The CDR3 is CASSQEASGSNEQFF. The DNA of the CDR3 is TGTGCCAGCAGCCAAGAGGCTAGCGGGAGCAATGAGCAGTTCTTC.

The chain recombines TRBV5-5 with TRBJ2-7; D possibly corresponds to TRBD1 (6 bases). The CDR3 runs 13 residues. V lost 3 bases and J 4 bases, leaving 11 bases between the germline ends. The germline gives CDR1 SGHKS, CDR2 YYEKEE (reference sequence). The CDR3 DNA reads TGTGCCAGCAGCTCGAACAGGGAATACGAGCAGTACGTC. Its translation: CASSSNREYEQYV.

V and J are TRBV6-6 and TRBJ1-5; 7 nucleotides match TRBD1. The germline CDR1 and CDR2 sequences are MNHNY and SVGAGI (reference sequence). V lost 6 bases and J lost 4; bases outside the gene matches: 3. CDR3 length: 13 amino acids. The CDR3 DNA reads TGTGCCAGCAGACCGGACAGGAATCAGCCCCAGCATTTT. Translated: CASRPDRNQPQHF.

The rearrangement links TRBV28 to TRBJ1-4, with 9 bases identical to TRBD1. V was clipped by 5 bases and J by 7 bases; unmatched bases: 5. The CDR3 is made up of 14 amino acids. Germline-derived CDR1 and CDR2 are MDHEN and SYDVKM. In DNA, the CDR3 is TGTGCCAGCAGTGTACAGGGGGCAGGTGAAAAACTGTTTTTT. It is translated as CASSVQGAGEKLFF.

This rearrangement joins TRBV2 to TRBJ1-6; 8 nucleotides line up with TRBD1. The germline CDR1 and CDR2 sequences are SNHLY and FYNNEI. CDR3 size: 13 residues. J lost 18 bases, V lost 5 bases, and 12 bases had no gene match. In DNA, the CDR3 is TGTGCCAGCAGTCAAGAAACCAGGGGGCCTAACCACTTT. Its protein is CASSQETRGPNHF. Supplemented by reference TRBV2 and TRBJ1-6, the full variable domain reads EPEVTQTPSHQVTQMGQEVILRCVPISNHLYFYWYRQILGQKVEFLVSFYNNEISEKSEIFDDQFSVERPDGSNFTLKIRSTKLEDSAMYFCASSQETRGPNHFGNGTRLTVT.

V and J are TRBV7-7 and TRBJ2-2, with 9 bases fitting TRBD2. Per germline, CDR1 SSHAT and CDR2 FNYEAQ (reference sequence). The CDR3 extends over 15 amino acids. V lost 1 base, J lost 5 bases, and 2 bases stayed unmatched. The CDR3, as DNA: TGTGCCAGCAGCTTAGGTACTAGCGGGACCGGGGAGCTGTTTTTT. Its protein product is CASSLGTSGTGELFF.

The gene calls are TRBV7-3 and TRBJ1-3; a possible D gene is TRBD1 (5 bases). Germline V lookup: CDR1 SGHTA, CDR2 FQGTGA. This CDR3 region has 20 residues. Trimming shortened V by 1 base and J by 3 bases, and 25 bases separated the two germline ends. CDR3 in DNA: TGTGCCAGCAGCTTAAAACCTTTAAGCCGCGACAGAAGCTTTGGAAACACCATATATTTT. This sequence encodes CASSLKPLSRDRSFGNTIYF.

This clone was found a few times. The chain joins TRBV7-8 to TRBJ2-5, with TRBD2 identical over 7 bases. V was clipped by 3 bases and J by 4 bases; unmatched bases: 8. The CDR3 length is 15 residues. Germline-derived CDR1 and CDR2 are SGHVS and FQNEAQ. The CDR3 nucleotides read TGTGCCAGCAGCTTGGCGTTGGGAGGGTTAGAGACCCAGTACTTC. Encoded protein: CASSLALGGLETQYF.

The chain carries TRBV5-1 and TRBJ2-1; 9 bases are a match to TRBD1. The CDR3 spans 14 residues. The ends lost 7 bases at V and 6 bases at J; junction bases unmatched: 8. In germline, CDR1 is SGHRS, CDR2 YFSETQ. CDR3 sequence reads: CASLPGQGLNEQFF. The CDR3 DNA follows: TGCGCCAGCTTACCGGGACAGGGACTCAATGAGCAGTTCTTC.

The chain recombines TRBV4-1 with TRBJ1-3; D uncertain. The CDR3 has 17 residues. From germline, CDR1 is MGHRA and CDR2 YSYEKL. The ends were cut back, 4 bases at V and 4 bases at J, with 20 bases in the middle. The CDR3 loop reads CASSRMGLPGGGNTIYF. Here the CDR3 DNA reads TGCGCCAGCAGCCGAATGGGTCTGCCGGGAGGGGGAAACACCATATATTTT.

The genes are TRBV9 and TRBJ1-2; D not certain. Germline V gene sequence: CDR1 SGDLS, CDR2 YYNGEE. This CDR3 has 14 amino acids. Trimming pared 0 bases from V and 2 bases from J, leaving 8 bases between. The DNA of the CDR3 is TGTGCCAGCAGCGTAGATGGGCAGAACTATGGCTACACCTTC. It specifies CASSVDGQNYGYTF.

The chain carries TRBV15 and TRBJ1-5; weak D call: TRBD1 (5 bases). Trimming pared 0 bases from V and 2 bases from J, leaving 11 bases between. Looked up from germline, CDR1 is LNHNV and CDR2 is YYDKDF (reference sequence). CDR3 size: 16 residues. In DNA form, the CDR3 reads TGTGCCACCAGCAGAGATTTGGGGGGTGGCAATCAGCCCCAGCATTTT. Translating it yields CATSRDLGGGNQPQHF.

This sequence joins TRBV27 and TRBJ2-7; no reliable D call. Per germline, CDR1 MNHEY and CDR2 SMNVEV (reference sequence). V lost 6 bases and J 7 bases, leaving 10 bases between the germline ends. CDR3 length equals 11 residues. Written as DNA, the CDR3 is TGTGCCAGCAGAACCGAAGCGGAGCAGTACGTC. It translates to CASRTEAEQYV.

This clone appeared once. The chain couples TRBV5-1 to TRBJ2-1; a possible D gene is TRBD1 (7 bases). Germline CDR1 reads SGHRS; CDR2 reads YFSETQ. This CDR3 is 16 amino acids long. V lost 3 bases to trimming and J lost 5 bases, with 18 bases between them. The CDR3 region is CASSYQGGGKNNEQFF. The CDR3 region has the DNA TGCGCCAGCAGCTATCAAGGGGGCGGGAAAAACAATGAGCAGTTCTTC.